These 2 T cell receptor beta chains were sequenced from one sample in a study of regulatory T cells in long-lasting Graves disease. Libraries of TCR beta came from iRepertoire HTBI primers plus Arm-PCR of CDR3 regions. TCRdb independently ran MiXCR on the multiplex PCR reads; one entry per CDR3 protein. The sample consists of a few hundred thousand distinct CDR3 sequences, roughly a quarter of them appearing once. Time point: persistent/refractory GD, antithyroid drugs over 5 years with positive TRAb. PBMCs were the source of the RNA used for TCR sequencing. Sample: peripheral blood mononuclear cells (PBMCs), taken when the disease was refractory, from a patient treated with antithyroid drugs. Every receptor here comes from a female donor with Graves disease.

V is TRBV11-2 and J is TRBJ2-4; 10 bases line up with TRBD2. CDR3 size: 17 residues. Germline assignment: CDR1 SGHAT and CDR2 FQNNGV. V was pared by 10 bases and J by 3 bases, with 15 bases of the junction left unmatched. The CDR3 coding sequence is TGTGCCAACACAATAAGCGGGAGGGCGGGGGGCAAAAACATTCAGTACTTC. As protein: CANTISGRAGGKNIQYF.

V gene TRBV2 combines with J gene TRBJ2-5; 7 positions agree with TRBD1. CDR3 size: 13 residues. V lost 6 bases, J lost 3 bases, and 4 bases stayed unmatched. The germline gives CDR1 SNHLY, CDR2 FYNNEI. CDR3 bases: TGTGCCAGCAGCTCCGGGACAGAAGAGACCCAGTACTTC. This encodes CASSSGTEETQYF.